Listed below are T cell receptor beta chains from one sample, sequenced in a study of beta chain features in type 1 diabetes. Profiling relied on immunoSEQ multiplex PCR, and the TCRdb table lists in-frame clones only, not all of them. The repertoire has about 220,000 clones, approximately 10% of them found once; the top ten carry 1% to 1.5%. The sequenced sample consisted of central memory CD4+ T cells from blood. These receptors were collected from a man between 18 and 29 years old in good health. Each CDR3 is given with its conserved first and last residue. D genes are given only for firm matches. Not all rows give a size; the values are once, few, many and, for expanded clones, a class.

cdr3_nt | cdr3_aa | clone_size | d_call | j_call | v_call
TGCGCCAGCAGCTTTGGGGGACTAGCTAATCACGAGCAGTACTTC | CASSFGGLANHEQYF | many | TRBD2 | TRBJ2-7 | TRBV5-1
TGTGCCAGCAGTCAAGGGACAGGGCGAGGAACAACTAATGAAAAACTGTTTTTT | CASSQGTGRGTTNEKLFF | NA | TRBD1 | TRBJ1-4 | TRBV2
TGTGCCAGCAGTGATTGGGACTACAATGAGCAGTTCTTC | CASSDWDYNEQFF | NA | NA | TRBJ2-1 | TRBV25-1
TGTGCCACCAGCAGAGGATTTGAGGATGAAAAACTGTTTTTT | CATSRGFEDEKLFF | many | NA | TRBJ1-4 | TRBV15
TGCGCCAGCAGCTTGGAGCCAGGAGACTCCTACGAGCAGTACTTC | CASSLEPGDSYEQYF | NA | NA | TRBJ2-7 | TRBV5-1
TGTGCCAGCAGCTTATATTGGGGTCAGGACAATGAGCAGTTCTTC | CASSLYWGQDNEQFF | many | NA | TRBJ2-1 | TRBV7-2
TGTGCCAGCTCTCCCCGGGACACCGGTTCCGAAAAACTGTTTTTT | CASSPRDTGSEKLFF | NA | NA | TRBJ1-4 | TRBV18
TGTGCCACCAGCAGAGCCCTCAAGTCGCGCGAGCAGTACTTC | CATSRALKSREQYF | many | NA | TRBJ2-7 | TRBV15
TGTGCCTGGAGTTTAACGGGGGACAGGGGCTATGGCTACACCTTC | CAWSLTGDRGYGYTF | many | TRBD1 | TRBJ1-2 | TRBV30
TGTGCCAGTAGTATATTGGCTAGCGGACAAGAGACCCAGTACTTC | CASSILASGQETQYF | NA | TRBD2 | TRBJ2-5 | TRBV19
TGTGCCAGCTCACCAGACCAGGCGGGGGCCTACGAGCAGTACTTC | CASSPDQAGAYEQYF | few | TRBD2 | TRBJ2-7 | TRBV18
TGTGCCAGTAGTATTGTGCCTAGCGGAATCCTCAGCTCCTACAATGAGCAGTTCTTC | CASSIVPSGILSSYNEQFF | NA | TRBD2 | TRBJ2-1 | TRBV19
TGCGCCAGCAGCTTCAGTAAGTCAGCCAAAAACATTCAGTACTTC | CASSFSKSAKNIQYF | few | NA | TRBJ2-4 | TRBV5-1
TGTGCCAGCAGCCTGAGGGCCGGAGATGAGCAGTTCTTC | CASSLRAGDEQFF | NA | NA | TRBJ2-1 | TRBV27
TGTGCCAGCAGCGGGGGACAGAACTATGGCTACACCTTC | CASSGGQNYGYTF | NA | TRBD1 | TRBJ1-2 | TRBV6-6
TGTGCCATTTTACGCCCCGGGCCCGGGGACGATGAGCAGTTCTTC | CAILRPGPGDDEQFF | few | NA | TRBJ2-1 | TRBV10-3
TGCAGTGGGATCACCTACAATGAGCAGTTCTTC | CSGITYNEQFF | NA | NA | TRBJ2-1 | TRBV29-1
TGTGCCAGCAGTGGGAGGACAGGGGGTAACAATCAGCCCCAGCATTTT | CASSGRTGGNNQPQHF | few | TRBD1 | TRBJ1-5 | TRBV7-2
TGCAGCGTTACCTCCGCTAGCGGGGACGGTGCCCCTGGGGAGCTGTTTTTT | CSVTSASGDGAPGELFF | few | TRBD2 | TRBJ2-2 | TRBV29-1
TGTGCCAGCAGCTACGGCGGAGCTGAGAATGAAAAACTGTTTTTT | CASSYGGAENEKLFF | few | NA | TRBJ1-4 | TRBV11-1
TGTGCCAGCAGCCTTCGACACCGTCAAGAGACCCAGTACTTC | CASSLRHRQETQYF | few | NA | TRBJ2-5 | TRBV9
TGTGCCAGCAGCCCCTCCAGTGTCAACAATGAGCAGTTCTTC | CASSPSSVNNEQFF | NA | NA | TRBJ2-1 | TRBV9
TGTGCCAGCAGTGATGCAAGCCCGCCTTACTTC | CASSDASPPYF | NA | NA | TRBJ2-5 | TRBV2